The TCR beta chain described here comes from a study of cytomegalovirus exposure and HLA in healthy donors. Primers: 60 Vbeta forward and 13 Jbeta reverse. Clones were sequenced by immunoSEQ multiplex PCR, and TCRdb holds only the in-frame ones, with some missing. This sample has around 100,000 clones, with 60% to 85% found just once. Germline-derived CDR1 and CDR2 are MDHEN and SYDVKM. V lost 2 bases, J lost 5 bases, and 9 bases lay in between. The CDR3 consists of 13 residues. Study-wide findings and caveats: Sequencing had likely introduced a cluster of highly shared sequence variants as an artifact. Most TCR beta V segments were productive about 87% or about 30% of the time in an earlier analysis.

In this sample, this clone turned up once. Its antigen remains unidentified. The clonotype originates from a man aged 45-65 years in good health and CMV-seropositive. The chain has TRBV28 and TRBJ1-2, with D unresolved. Material: PBMCs. CDR3 residues: CASSLLSDYGYTF. As DNA, the CDR3 is TGTGCCAGCAGTTTACTCAGCGATTATGGCTACACCTTC.